One sample yielded the 10 T cell receptor beta chains listed below, sequenced in a study of blood T cell repertoires in COVID-19. Produced via immunoSEQ multiplex PCR; TCRdb's table is partial and in-frame only. The sample lists fewer than 300,000 clones; roughly 84% were seen once. The sequencing input was peripheral blood. The receptors stem from a woman between 18 and 29 years old with acute or convalescent COVID-19.

The rearrangement joins TRBV6-1 to TRBJ1-2; a possible D gene is TRBD1 (5 bases). The germline gives CDR1 MNHNS, CDR2 SASEGT. The germline V and J ends were trimmed by 3 bases and 3 bases, with 17 bases remaining between them. The CDR3 extends over 16 amino acids. The CDR3 here is CASSESLRGGDYGYTF. The CDR3, as DNA: TGTGCCAGCAGTGAGTCTCTCCGGGGAGGGGACTATGGCTACACCTTC.

V and J are TRBV18 and TRBJ1-6; TRBD1 agrees at 9 bases. The CDR3 runs 16 residues. V lost 2 bases, J lost 10 bases, and 9 bases stayed unmatched. The germline CDR1 and CDR2 sequences are KGHSH and LQKENI. CDR3 sequence (DNA): TGTGCCAGCTCACCAGATTCGGGACAGGGATACTCACCCCTCCACTTT. Encoded protein: CASSPDSGQGYSPLHF. The whole variable domain, remainder taken from reference TRBV18 and TRBJ1-6, is NAGVMQNPRHLVRRRGQEARLRCSPMKGHSHVYWYRQLPEEGLKFMVYLQKENIIDESGMPKERFSAEFPKEGPSILRIQQVVRGDSAAYFCASSPDSGQGYSPLHFGNGTRLTVT.

The CDR3 spells CASSPSVLTKEQYF. The CDR3 nucleotides read TGTGCCAGCAGCCCTAGCGTCCTAACTAAGGAGCAGTACTTC. The gene calls are TRBV7-2 and TRBJ2-7; TRBD2 is a possible D gene (6 bases). Trimming pared 5 bases from V and 7 bases from J, leaving 18 bases between. CDR1 is SGHTA and CDR2 is FQGNSA in the germline V gene. This CDR3 spans 14 amino acids.

This chain links TRBV10-2 with TRBJ1-3, with 12 bases that match TRBD1. This CDR3 has 17 residues. The V gene end was trimmed by 3 bases and the J gene end by 8 bases; junction bases not matched to a gene: 11. Germline CDR1 reads WSHSY; CDR2 reads SAAADI. CDR3 DNA: TGCGCCAGCAGTGAAGTTAATAAAGGGACAGGGGGCCACACCATATATTTT. This encodes CASSEVNKGTGGHTIYF.

The J gene is TRBJ2-7, the V gene TRBV6-5, with D unresolved. Germline CDR1 reads MNHEY; CDR2 reads SVGAGI. Trimming stripped 7 bases from V and 0 bases from J, with 13 bases between. CDR3 length equals 14 residues. CDR3 sequence reads: CASMARQDSYEQYF. The CDR3 DNA reads TGTGCCAGCATGGCCAGACAAGACTCCTACGAGCAGTACTTC.

The DNA of the CDR3 is TGTGCCAGCAGCGTAGGAGGGGACAGCTACGAGCAGTACTTC. It yields the protein CASSVGGDSYEQYF. The genes are TRBV9 and TRBJ2-7; the match to TRBD1 covers 7 bases. V gave up 0 bases and J gave up 3 bases; unmatched junction bases: 3. The CDR3 loop spans 14 amino acids. CDR1 is SGDLS and CDR2 is YYNGEE in the germline V gene. The entire variable domain, with the rest obtained from reference TRBV9 and TRBJ2-7, is as follows: DSGVTQTPKHLITATGQRVTLRCSPRSGDLSVYWYQQSLDQGLQFLIQYYNGEERAKGNILERFSAQQFPDLHSELNLSSLELGDSALYFCASSVGGDSYEQYFGPGTRLTVT.

The chain links TRBV13 to TRBJ1-6; 12 bases map to TRBD1. V lost 6 bases, J lost 10 bases, and 4 bases stayed unmatched. CDR3 length: 14 residues. Germline lookup yields CDR1 PRHDT and CDR2 FYEKMQ (reference sequence). In DNA form, the CDR3 reads TGTGCCAGCAGGCCGGGACAGGGGGCGTCACCCCTCCACTTT. Its translation is CASRPGQGASPLHF.

This sequence joins TRBV18 and TRBJ1-2, with a weak D call TRBD1 (5 bases). CDR1 KGHSH and CDR2 LQKENI come from the germline V gene. V was clipped by 4 bases and J by 4 bases, with 19 bases between them. The CDR3 contains 16 residues. This CDR3 reads CASSRDSDSALYGYTF. The CDR3 nucleotides are TGTGCCAGCTCACGGGATTCCGACAGCGCCCTCTATGGCTACACCTTC.

The genes are TRBV27 and TRBJ1-5; no reliable D call. This CDR3 has 15 amino acids. The V gene's germline CDR1 is MNHEY and CDR2 SMNVEV (reference sequence). The V end was cut by 10 bases, the J end by 0 bases, with 16 bases between. The CDR3 spells CATRVAGYSNQPQHF. The CDR3 DNA reads TGTGCCACCCGAGTAGCTGGGTATAGCAATCAGCCCCAGCATTTT.

This clone occurred a few times. The chain recombines TRBV3-1 (or the pseudogene TRBV3-2) with TRBJ2-6; 8 bases fit TRBD1. CDR1 and CDR2 (germline): LGHDT, YNNKEL (reference sequence). Losses at the gene ends were 0 bases for V and 0 bases for J; bases not matched to a gene: 13. The CDR3 consists of 21 residues. CDR3 residues: CASSQEGAGTGPNSGANVLTF. The CDR3 region has the DNA TGTGCCAGCAGCCAAGAAGGGGCCGGGACAGGACCAAACTCTGGGGCCAACGTCCTGACTTTC.